Sequencing of this T cell receptor (beta chain) was carried out in a study of cytomegalovirus exposure and HLA in healthy donors. The PCR employed 60 Vbeta primers together with 13 Jbeta primers. Data came from immunoSEQ multiplex PCR; TCRdb stores just in-frame clones and leaves some out. Here the sample spans 140,000 or so clones, around 75% being singletons. From germline, CDR1 is SNHLY and CDR2 FYNNEI. Trimming cost V 0 bases and J 5 bases; bases outside gene matches: 5. The CDR3 sequence is 15 residues long. Nominally healthy donors were sampled, though unrecorded immune exposures were likely. The chain is built from TRBV2 and TRBJ1-1; 8 bases fit TRBD1. Material: PBMCs. The origin of this receptor is a woman in her thirties or forties in good health and CMV-seronegative. The CDR3 is CASSEAQGARTEAFF. CDR3 nucleotide sequence: TGTGCCAGCAGTGAAGCCCAGGGGGCGCGAACTGAAGCTTTCTTT.